These T cell receptor beta chains were read from a single sample in a study of T cell responses to AZD1222 COVID-19 vaccine. Profiling relied on immunoSEQ multiplex PCR, and the TCRdb table lists in-frame clones only, not all of them. The sample records 20,000 or so clones, 81% being singletons. This sample comprised peripheral blood, obtained 28 days after the second AZD1222 dose. Receptors originate from an adult who received the AZD1222 COVID-19 vaccine. CDR3s include the opening cysteine and the closing phenylalanine or tryptophan. D genes are given only for firm matches. Clone size is given for some rows only: seen once, a few or many times, or a class if the clone is expanded.

CASSLRTGWSQPQHF	TGTGCCAGCAGCTTAAGGACGGGGTGGAGTCAGCCCCAGCATTTT	TRBV5-6	15	TRBJ1-5	.	.
CASKAQTGMNTEAFF	TGTGCCAGCAAAGCACAGACAGGGATGAACACTGAAGCTTTCTTT	TRBV2	15	TRBJ1-1	TRBD1	.
CSASTPAGKLFF	TGCAGTGCTAGTACCCCGGCGGGGAAACTGTTTTTT	TRBV20-1	12	TRBJ1-4	.	.
CASILGPGGTAEAFF	TGCGCCAGCATTCTGGGCCCAGGGGGTACCGCTGAAGCTTTCTTT	TRBV5-1	15	TRBJ1-1	TRBD1	.
CASSLGSGSEQYF	TGTGCCAGCAGCTTGGGATCGGGATCCGAGCAGTACTTC	TRBV5-4	13	TRBJ2-7	.	.
CASSFRGPTGGEQYF	TGTGCCAGCAGCTTCCGAGGACCAACAGGGGGCGAGCAGTACTTC	TRBV7-9	15	TRBJ2-7	TRBD1	.
CASRPPSGNTIYF	TGCGCCAGCAGGCCGCCATCCGGAAACACCATATATTTT	TRBV5-1	13	TRBJ1-3	.	.
CSASPGGISYEQYF	TGCAGTGCTAGTCCGGGGGGAATTTCCTACGAGCAGTACTTC	TRBV20-1	14	TRBJ2-7	TRBD2	once
CASSQEGYYGYTF	TGTGCCAGCAGCCAAGAGGGGTACTATGGCTACACCTTC	TRBV3-1/TRBV3-2	13	TRBJ1-2	.	.
CASSSTSGSYYEQYF	TGTGCCAGCAGTTCGACTAGCGGGAGTTACTACGAGCAGTACTTC	TRBV7-9	15	TRBJ2-7	TRBD2	.
CAISGEAPWREDSYEQYF	TGTGCCATCAGTGGGGAGGCCCCGTGGCGGGAGGACTCCTACGAGCAGTACTTC	TRBV10-3	18	TRBJ2-7	TRBD2	.
CASSIQGRDQPQHF	TGTGCCAGTAGTATTCAGGGAAGGGATCAGCCCCAGCATTTT	TRBV19	14	TRBJ1-5	.	few
CASSQGGTSYNEQFF	TGTGCCAGCAGCCAAGGAGGGACCTCCTACAATGAGCAGTTCTTC	TRBV3-1/TRBV3-2	15	TRBJ2-1	.	.
CASSPADRVITGELFF	TGTGCCAGCTCACCTGCGGACAGGGTGATCACCGGGGAGCTGTTTTTT	TRBV18	16	TRBJ2-2	TRBD1	once
CASSLEAGSAQYF	TGTGCCAGCAGCTTAGAGGCGGGATCCGCCCAGTACTTC	TRBV7-8	13	TRBJ2-5	.	.
CASSLKPGTSGRASTDTQYF	TGCGCCAGCAGCTTAAAACCCGGGACTAGCGGGAGGGCTAGCACAGATACGCAGTATTTT	TRBV5-1	20	TRBJ2-3	TRBD2	.
CASSIWTGDGYTF	TGTGCCAGCAGCATCTGGACCGGGGATGGCTACACCTTC	TRBV5-4	13	TRBJ1-2	.	few
CASLWGTGSGNTIYF	.	TRBV12-2	15	TRBJ1-3	.	.
CASSLATTGNTEAFF	TGTGCCAGCAGCTTAGCTACGACCGGGAACACTGAAGCTTTCTTT	TRBV7-9	15	TRBJ1-1	.	.
CASSRTDRGSGNTIYF	TGTGCCAGCAGCCGGACCGACAGGGGCTCTGGAAACACCATATATTTT	TRBV7-8	16	TRBJ1-3	TRBD1	.
CASSEQGQLLNTEAFF	TGTGCCAGCAGTGAACAGGGACAGCTATTGAACACTGAAGCTTTCTTT	TRBV25-1	16	TRBJ1-1	TRBD1	.
CASSPLANTEAFF	TGTGCCAGCAGTCCCCTGGCGAACACTGAAGCTTTCTTT	TRBV27	13	TRBJ1-1	.	.
CSVAQGDTGELFF	TGCAGCGTTGCACAGGGAGACACCGGGGAGCTGTTTTTT	TRBV29-1	13	TRBJ2-2	.	.